These T cell receptor beta chains were read from a single sample in a study of cytomegalovirus exposure and HLA in healthy donors. Clones were read by immunoSEQ multiplex PCR, and TCRdb kept only the in-frame ones, dropping some. Of 140,000 or so clones listed, roughly 80% are singletons. The sequencing sample was made of PBMCs. Receptors originate from a woman between 40 and 55 years old in good health and CMV-seropositive. The CDR3 runs from the conserved cysteine through the conserved F or W. A D gene is named only where the DNA matches it firmly. Expanded clones are given a class, and other clones once, few, many or no size at all.

>14|TRBJ2-5|.|.|TRBV6-4
CASSDLRGIETQYF
TGTGCCAGCAGTGACCTCAGAGGGATCGAGACCCAGTACTTC
>16|TRBJ2-3|TRBD1|.|TRBV5-6
CASSLAQTGNTDTQYF
TGTGCCAGCAGCTTGGCACAGACAGGGAACACAGATACGCAGTATTTT
>14|TRBJ2-3|TRBD2|.|TRBV29-1
CSVSLAASTDTQYF
TGCAGCGTGTCCCTAGCGGCTAGCACAGATACGCAGTATTTT
>15|TRBJ2-7|TRBD2|.|TRBV6-5
CASSPRRGLAAHCYF
TGTGCCAGCAGTCCCAGAAGAGGACTAGCGGCCCATTGTTACTTC
>17|TRBJ2-5|TRBD2|.|TRBV5-1
CASSLAGLAGGQETQYF
TGCGCCAGCAGCTTGGCCGGGCTAGCGGGGGGCCAAGAGACCCAGTACTTC
>13|TRBJ2-3|TRBD2|.|TRBV5-4
CASSWTRSDTQYF
TGTGCCAGCAGCTGGACTAGATCAGATACGCAGTATTTT
>15|TRBJ2-1|.|.|TRBV7-8
CASSLGLGAYNEQFF
TGTGCCAGCAGCTTAGGCCTAGGCGCCTACAATGAGCAGTTCTTC
>15|TRBJ2-3|TRBD1|.|TRBV7-6
CASSLWQGVTDTQYF
TGTGCCAGCAGCTTATGGCAGGGGGTGACAGATACGCAGTATTTT
>16|TRBJ1-4|.|.|TRBV7-6
CASSSSPGRAGEKLFF
TGTGCCAGCAGCTCCTCCCCCGGGAGGGCAGGGGAAAAACTGTTTTTT
>15|TRBJ2-3|TRBD2|.|TRBV7-3
CASSLNGGFTDTQYF
TGTGCCAGCAGCCTCAACGGGGGGTTCACAGATACGCAGTATTTT
>14|TRBJ2-1|TRBD2|.|TRBV18
CASSPGLAGPEQFF
TGTGCCAGCTCACCGGGTTTAGCGGGACCTGAGCAGTTCTTC
>14|TRBJ2-5|.|.|TRBV4-2
CASSQGTSQETQYF
TGTGCCAGCAGCCAAGGTACTAGCCAAGAGACCCAGTACTTC
>14|TRBJ1-1|.|.|TRBV5-1
CASSFSVINTEAFF
TGCGCCAGCAGCTTTAGTGTTATCAACACTGAAGCTTTCTTT
>17|TRBJ1-1|.|.|TRBV4-2
CASSQETGVAGNTEAFF
TGTGCCAGCAGCCAGGAAACGGGGGTTGCGGGGAACACTGAAGCTTTCTTT
>15|TRBJ2-7|.|.|TRBV11-2
CASSLEGSGPYEQYF
TGTGCCAGCAGCTTAGAGGGCAGCGGCCCCTACGAGCAGTACTTC
>13|TRBJ1-1|.|.|TRBV14
CASSLLEGTEAFF
TGTGCCAGCAGCCTGCTAGAGGGCACTGAAGCTTTCTTT
>15|TRBJ2-7|TRBD1|.|TRBV7-2
CASSQDRGRSGEQYF
TGTGCCAGCAGCCAGGACAGGGGTCGGTCGGGGGAGCAGTACTTC
>12|TRBJ2-3|TRBD1|once|TRBV30
CAWQGVSDTQYF
TGTGCCTGGCAGGGGGTGTCAGATACGCAGTATTTT
>15|TRBJ2-1|TRBD2|few|TRBV7-3
CASSFNSGGQAEQFF
TGTGCCAGCAGCTTTAACTCGGGAGGGCAGGCTGAGCAGTTCTTC
>14|TRBJ1-1|.|.|TRBV27
CASRAKGVSTEAFF
TGTGCCAGCAGGGCGAAAGGGGTTAGCACTGAAGCTTTCTTT
>15|TRBJ1-4|.|.|TRBV5-1
CASSLEGATNEKLFF
TGCGCCAGCAGCTTGGAAGGGGCAACTAATGAAAAACTGTTTTTT
>14|TRBJ1-2|TRBD1|.|TRBV28
CASSLLGQGGGYTF
TGTGCCAGCAGTTTATTGGGACAGGGGGGCGGCTACACCTTC
>16|TRBJ2-5|TRBD2|.|TRBV4-2
CASSPSAAGDQETQYF
TGTGCCAGCAGCCCATCGGCGGCGGGGGACCAAGAGACCCAGTACTTC
>16|TRBJ2-4|TRBD1|.|TRBV28
CASSLQGAQAKNIQYF
TGTGCCAGCAGTTTACAGGGGGCGCAGGCCAAAAACATTCAGTACTTC
>13|TRBJ2-2|TRBD2|.|TRBV5-4
CASSFPSGGGLFF
TGTGCCAGCAGCTTCCCTAGCGGGGGTGGGCTGTTTTTT
>17|TRBJ2-1|.|.|TRBV7-3
CASSLKGGLGTVNEQFF
TGTGCCAGCAGCTTAAAGGGGGGGCTAGGGACGGTCAATGAGCAGTTCTTC
>14|TRBJ2-3|TRBD2|.|TRBV7-3
CASSLNGRVDTQYF
TGTGCCAGCAGCTTAAACGGGAGGGTAGATACGCAGTATTTT
>14|TRBJ2-2|.|.|TRBV27
CASSLLGGSGELFF
TGTGCCAGCAGTTTATTAGGGGGATCCGGGGAGCTGTTTTTT
>18|TRBJ2-7|TRBD2|once|TRBV4-2
CASSQDNSGLAGVVILNF
TGTGCCAGCAGCCAAGATAATTCAGGACTAGCGGGAGTCGTAATTTTGAACTTC
>14|TRBJ1-3|.|.|TRBV28
CASSLAYSGNTIYF
TGTGCCAGCAGTTTAGCGTATTCTGGAAACACCATATATTTT
>16|TRBJ2-1|.|.|TRBV5-1
CASAPRGPGAYNEQFF
TGCGCCAGCGCACCCCGAGGGCCAGGGGCCTACAATGAGCAGTTCTTC
>15|TRBJ1-2|TRBD1|.|TRBV7-9
CASRPTGGAIYGYTF
TGTGCCAGCAGACCAACAGGGGGCGCGATCTATGGCTACACCTTC
>15|TRBJ2-3|TRBD1|.|TRBV9
CASSPRQGSTDTQYF
TGTGCCAGCAGCCCCCGACAGGGTAGCACAGATACGCAGTATTTT